Presented here are 22 T cell receptor beta chains from one specimen sequenced in a study of CD8+ T cells in alopecia areata. cDNA prepared by RNA extraction and subsequent reverse transcription served as the template for sequencing. Sequencing was performed with immunoSEQ multiplex PCR; in TCRdb, only in-frame clones are kept and a portion is missing. Of hundreds of thousands of clones in the sample, approximately 72% were seen once. Described treatment: oral pan-JAK inhibitor, 5-10 mg twice daily. The material was CD4+ T cells sorted from blood, obtained around week 44, from a patient treated with tofacitinib. These receptors were collected from a human donor with alopecia areata.

This chain links TRBV5-1 with TRBJ1-4; no definite D call. Trimming took off 4 bases at V and 4 bases at J, with 11 bases between the two ends. Germline CDR1 SGHRS, CDR2 YFSETQ. This CDR3 contains 14 residues. CDR3 sequence (DNA): TGCGCCAGCAGCGGCGGATCTGTTAATGAAAAACTGTTTTTT. It is translated as CASSGGSVNEKLFF.

On this clone: Distinct nucleotide sequences in the sample also encode this CDR3. The chain is built from TRBV7-9 and TRBJ1-1; D is undetermined. Trimming shortened V by 1 base and J by 1 base, and 7 bases separated the two germline ends. This CDR3 is built from 14 residues. CDR1 is SEHNR and CDR2 is FQNEAQ in the germline V gene (reference sequence). The DNA for the CDR3 is TGTGCCAGCAGCTTAGTGGGCCGGAACACTGAAGCTTTCTTT. Translated: CASSLVGRNTEAFF.

This chain's CDR3 is CASIRTDEAFF. The CDR3 coding sequence is TGTGCCAGCATCAGGACAGATGAAGCTTTCTTT. J is TRBJ1-1 and V is TRBV6-6; D possibly corresponds to TRBD1 (6 bases). V gave up 7 bases and J gave up 7 bases, with 10 bases separating them. CDR1 MNHNY and CDR2 SVGAGI come from the germline V gene (reference sequence). The length of the CDR3 is 11 residues.

V and J are TRBV11-2 and TRBJ1-1; D is ambiguous. Germline V gene data show CDR1 as SGHAT and CDR2 as FQNNGV. The germline V and J ends were trimmed by 2 bases and 7 bases, with 5 bases remaining between them. CDR3 length equals 11 residues. CDR3 loop: CASSLKGEAFF. The CDR3 bases are TGTGCCAGCAGCTTAAAGGGTGAAGCTTTCTTT.

The rearrangement uses TRBV10-3 and TRBJ2-7; no clear D gene. V gave up 6 bases and J gave up 3 bases, with 12 bases separating them. The length of the CDR3 is 13 residues. Germline loops: CDR1 ENHRY, CDR2 SYGVKD. The CDR3 is CAIRAPPSYEQYF. DNA of the CDR3: TGTGCCATCAGGGCCCCGCCAAGCTACGAGCAGTACTTC.

V is TRBV5-6 and J is TRBJ2-5; no clear D gene. Per germline, CDR1 SGHDT and CDR2 YYEEEE. The CDR3 extends over 13 amino acids. Trimming left V 2 bases short and J 2 bases short, with 7 bases between. The CDR3 nucleotides are TGTGCCAGCAGCTTAGGCGCACAAGAGACCCAGTACTTC. The encoded protein is CASSLGAQETQYF.

CDR3 nucleotides: TGCGCCAGCAGCCGCCGGGACCCCGCGAACACCGGGGAGCTGTTTTTT. Protein: CASSRRDPANTGELFF. The gene calls are TRBV5-1 and TRBJ2-2; D possibly matches TRBD1 or TRBD2 (5 bases each). V was clipped by 4 bases and J by 0 bases, with 13 bases between them. The CDR3 runs 16 residues. The germline V gene encodes CDR1 SGHRS and CDR2 YFSETQ. The full variable domain, with the rest looked up from reference TRBV5-1 and TRBJ2-2, is KAGVTQTPRYLIKTRGQQVTLSCSPISGHRSVSWYQQTPGQGLQFLFEYFSETQRNKGNFPGRFSGRQFSNSRSEMNVSTLELGDSALYLCASSRRDPANTGELFFGEGSRLTVL.

The chain has TRBV5-1 and TRBJ2-1, with a tentative D call TRBD2 (6 bases). The CDR3 length is 16 residues. V was clipped by 0 bases and J by 0 bases, with 10 bases between them. Germline CDR1 SGHRS, CDR2 YFSETQ. CDR3 bases: TGCGCCAGCAGCTTGGTTGGGGGGAGCTCCTACAATGAGCAGTTCTTC. Its translation: CASSLVGGSSYNEQFF. Full variable domain (rest looked up from reference TRBV5-1 and TRBJ2-1): KAGVTQTPRYLIKTRGQQVTLSCSPISGHRSVSWYQQTPGQGLQFLFEYFSETQRNKGNFPGRFSGRQFSNSRSEMNVSTLELGDSALYLCASSLVGGSSYNEQFFGPGTRLTVL.

The V call is TRBV7-8, the J call TRBJ1-6; no clear D. The V gene's germline CDR1 is SGHVS and CDR2 FQNEAQ. V was shortened by 2 bases and J by 8 bases, with 10 bases between the two germline ends. This CDR3 spans 14 amino acids. CDR3 nucleotides: TGTGCCAGCAGCTTAACTATAGCCTATTCACCCCTCCACTTT. It specifies CASSLTIAYSPLHF.

The rearrangement joins TRBV29-1 to TRBJ1-2; 7 bases map to TRBD1. CDR1 SQVTM and CDR2 ANQGSEA come from the germline V gene. Losses at the gene ends were 4 bases for V and 8 bases for J; bases not matched to a gene: 10. This CDR3 region has 13 residues. CDR3 amino acids: CSVGDSPQWGYTF. CDR3 nucleotide sequence: TGCAGCGTTGGGGACAGCCCCCAGTGGGGCTACACCTTC.

The chain couples TRBV29-1 to TRBJ1-2, with 8 bases lining up with TRBD1. The CDR3 runs to 16 residues. Germline CDR1 SQVTM, CDR2 ANQGSEA. The ends lost 2 bases at V and 1 base at J; junction bases unmatched: 9. CDR3 protein: CSVEIRDRTHNYGYTF. The CDR3 DNA reads as TGCAGCGTTGAAATCCGGGACAGGACGCATAACTATGGCTACACCTTC.

The V gene is TRBV30, the J gene TRBJ2-3, with unresolved D. Germline CDR1 GTSNPN, CDR2 SVGIG (reference sequence). V was pared by 0 bases and J by 4 bases, with 8 bases between. The CDR3 has 13 residues. The DNA of the CDR3 is TGTGCCTGGAGTGTACATGGGGCAGATACGCAGTATTTT. Translating gives CAWSVHGADTQYF.

This chain uses TRBV29-1 with TRBJ1-4; no clear D. The germline gives CDR1 SQVTM, CDR2 ANQGSEA. The V end lost 4 bases, the J end lost 7 bases, and 7 bases lay between the germline ends. The CDR3 sequence is 11 residues long. CDR3 region: CSVVFGEKLFF. The CDR3 nucleotides are TGCAGCGTTGTTTTTGGTGAAAAACTGTTTTTT.

The chain recombines TRBV5-6 with TRBJ2-7; possible D gene TRBD1, 6 bases. The V gene's germline CDR1 is SGHDT and CDR2 YYEEEE. The V and J ends lost 4 bases and 2 bases respectively, with 10 bases between them. CDR3 length: 13 amino acids. Written as DNA, the CDR3 is TGTGCCAGCAGCATCGGACAGACCTACGAGCAGTACTTC. Translation: CASSIGQTYEQYF.

The chain has TRBV30 and TRBJ2-2; TRBD2 might be the D (6 bases). V lost 6 bases to trimming and J lost 4 bases, with 12 bases between them. The CDR3 sequence is 13 residues long. From germline, CDR1 is GTSNPN and CDR2 SVGIG (reference sequence). CDR3 residues: CACAPGSTGELFF. CDR3 DNA: TGTGCCTGTGCCCCCGGGAGCACCGGGGAGCTGTTTTTT.

The V and J genes are TRBV15 and TRBJ1-4, with D tentatively TRBD1 (5 bases). This CDR3 contains 14 residues. Per the germline V gene, CDR1 is LNHNV and CDR2 is YYDKDF (reference sequence). V gave up 6 bases and J gave up 11 bases, with 19 bases separating them. CDR3 sequence reads: CATSPGPRVRKLFF. The CDR3 DNA reads as TGTGCCACCAGTCCGGGACCTAGAGTAAGGAAACTGTTTTTT.

The table lists this clone with a count of one. This chain uses TRBV10-2 with TRBJ1-1, with a tentative D call TRBD1 (6 bases). Germline V gene data show CDR1 as WSHSY and CDR2 as SAAADI. The CDR3 spans 12 residues. With 10 bases removed from V and 1 base from J, the gap between germline ends came to 10 bases. The CDR3 reads CATGQSNTEAFF. The CDR3 nucleotides are TGCGCCACCGGACAGTCGAACACTGAAGCTTTCTTT.

The rearrangement uses TRBV6-6 and TRBJ2-7; 9 bases line up with TRBD2. CDR1 and CDR2 from the germline V gene are MNHNY and SVGAGI (reference sequence). The CDR3 runs to 13 residues. With V trimmed by 10 bases and J by 2 bases, 6 bases remained unmatched. CDR3 DNA: TGTGCCACCCGTGGCGGGGGGGCCTACGAGCAGTACTTC. Its translation: CATRGGGAYEQYF.

V usage is TRBV29-1 and J usage is TRBJ2-1, with D possibly matching TRBD2 (5 bases). Per the germline V gene, CDR1 is SQVTM and CDR2 is ANQGSEA. V shed 1 base and J shed 6 bases, with 10 bases lying between them. The CDR3 consists of 13 residues. CDR3: CSVEGWTVNEQFF. CDR3 DNA sequence: TGCAGCGTTGAAGGATGGACTGTCAATGAGCAGTTCTTC.

In this sample, this clone turned up a few times. The chain joins TRBV29-1 to TRBJ1-1; D is ambiguous. There are 13 residues in the CDR3. The germline CDR1 and CDR2 sequences are SQVTM and ANQGSEA. Deletions cut 2 bases from V and 2 bases from J, with 9 bases between. The CDR3 DNA follows: TGCAGCGTTGAAACGGGCGGTAACACTGAAGCTTTCTTT. Encoded protein: CSVETGGNTEAFF.

This rearrangement joins TRBV14 to TRBJ2-5; D gene unclear. CDR3 size: 15 residues. The V end lost 0 bases, the J end lost 6 bases, and 14 bases lay between the germline ends. In germline, CDR1 is SGHDN, CDR2 FVKESK. For the CDR3, the DNA is TGTGCCAGCAGCCAAGATGGCGAGGTCCCGAAGACCCAGTACTTC. Amino acids: CASSQDGEVPKTQYF. The variable domain in full, completed from reference TRBV14 and TRBJ2-5, reads EAGVTQFPSHSVIEKGQTVTLRCDPISGHDNLYWYRRVMGKEIKFLLHFVKESKQDESGMPNNRFLAERTGGTYSTLKVQPAELEDSGVYFCASSQDGEVPKTQYFGPGTRLLVL.

This CDR3 is CASSLAGQSGYEQYF. As DNA, the CDR3 is TGCGCCAGCAGCTTGGCCGGACAGTCGGGCTACGAGCAGTACTTC. This chain joins TRBV5-1 and TRBJ2-7, with TRBD1 as a possible D gene (6 bases). CDR1 SGHRS and CDR2 YFSETQ come from the germline V gene. The length of the CDR3 is 15 residues. V lost 0 bases and J 3 bases, leaving 13 bases between the germline ends.